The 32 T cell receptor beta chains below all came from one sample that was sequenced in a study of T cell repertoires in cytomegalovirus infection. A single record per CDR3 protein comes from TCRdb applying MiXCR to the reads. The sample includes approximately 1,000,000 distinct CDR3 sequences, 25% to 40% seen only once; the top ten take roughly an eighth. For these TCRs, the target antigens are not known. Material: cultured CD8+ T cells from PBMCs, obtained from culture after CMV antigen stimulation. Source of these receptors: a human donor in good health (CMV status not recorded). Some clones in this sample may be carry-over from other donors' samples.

The CDR3 here is CASRPLGLVTDTQYF. DNA for the CDR3: TGTGCCAGCAGACCCCTAGGACTAGTTACAGATACGCAGTATTTT. V usage is TRBV12-3 or TRBV12-4 and J usage is TRBJ2-3; TRBD2 matches 7 bases. Trimming cost V 6 bases and J 3 bases; bases outside gene matches: 9. The CDR3 has 15 amino acids.

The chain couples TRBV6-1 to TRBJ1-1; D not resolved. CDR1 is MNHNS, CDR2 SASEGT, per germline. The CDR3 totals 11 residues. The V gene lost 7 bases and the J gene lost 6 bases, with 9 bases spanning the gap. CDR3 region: CASNKDPEAFF. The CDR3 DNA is TGTGCCAGCAATAAGGACCCTGAAGCTTTCTTT.

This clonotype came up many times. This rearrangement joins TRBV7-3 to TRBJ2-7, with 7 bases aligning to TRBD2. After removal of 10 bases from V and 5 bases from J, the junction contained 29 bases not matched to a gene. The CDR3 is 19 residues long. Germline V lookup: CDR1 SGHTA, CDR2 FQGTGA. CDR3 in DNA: TGTGCCACCTCACTACCGTCATCGGGGATGACTAGCAGGGTCCACGAGCAGTACGTC. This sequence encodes CATSLPSSGMTSRVHEQYV.

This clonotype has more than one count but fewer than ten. For the CDR3, the DNA is TGTGCCAGCAGCCGCCCCAGGGATACGCAGTATTTT. It is translated as CASSRPRDTQYF. This chain uses TRBV7-9 with TRBJ2-3; D not resolved. The CDR3 runs to 12 residues. CDR1 and CDR2 from the germline V gene are SEHNR and FQNEAQ (reference sequence). V lost 5 bases and J 6 bases, leaving 9 bases between the germline ends.

The CDR3 DNA reads TGTGCCAGCAGCTCTGGAGACAGGAGACCCTACGAGCAGTACTTC. It is translated as CASSSGDRRPYEQYF. The gene calls are TRBV7-9 and TRBJ2-7; TRBD1 is a possible D gene (6 bases). V lost 4 bases, J lost 2 bases, and 15 bases lay in between. Germline V lookup: CDR1 SEHNR, CDR2 FQNEAQ (reference sequence). The CDR3 loop spans 15 amino acids.

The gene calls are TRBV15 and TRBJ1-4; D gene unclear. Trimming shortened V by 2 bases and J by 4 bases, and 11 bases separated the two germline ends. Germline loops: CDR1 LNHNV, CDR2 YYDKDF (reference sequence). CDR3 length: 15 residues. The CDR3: CATSRRRSLNEKLFF. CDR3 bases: TGTGCCACCAGCAGAAGAAGGAGCCTTAATGAAAAACTGTTTTTT.

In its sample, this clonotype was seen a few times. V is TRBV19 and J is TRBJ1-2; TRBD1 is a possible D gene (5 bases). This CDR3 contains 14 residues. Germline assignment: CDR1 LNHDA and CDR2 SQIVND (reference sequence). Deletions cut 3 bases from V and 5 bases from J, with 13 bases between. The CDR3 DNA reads TGTGCCAGTAGTATCGAACGGGGCGCGTATGGCTACACCTTC. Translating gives CASSIERGAYGYTF.

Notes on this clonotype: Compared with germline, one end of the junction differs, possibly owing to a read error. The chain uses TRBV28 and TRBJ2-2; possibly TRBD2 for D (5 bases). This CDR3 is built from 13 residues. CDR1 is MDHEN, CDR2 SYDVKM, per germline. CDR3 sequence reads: CASSLTSTGELVF. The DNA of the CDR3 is TGTGCCAGCAGTTTAACGAGTACCGGGGAGCTGGTTTTT.

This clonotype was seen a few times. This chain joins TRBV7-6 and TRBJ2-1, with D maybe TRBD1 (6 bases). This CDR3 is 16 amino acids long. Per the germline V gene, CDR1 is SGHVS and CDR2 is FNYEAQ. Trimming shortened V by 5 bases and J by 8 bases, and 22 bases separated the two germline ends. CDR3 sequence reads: CASSPNGQTLGDEQFF. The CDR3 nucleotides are TGTGCCAGCAGCCCGAACGGACAGACCCTAGGGGATGAGCAGTTCTTC.

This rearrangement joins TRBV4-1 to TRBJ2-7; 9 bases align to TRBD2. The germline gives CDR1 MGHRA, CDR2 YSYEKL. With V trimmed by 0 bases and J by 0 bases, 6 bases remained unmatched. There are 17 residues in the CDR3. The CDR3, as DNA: TGCGCCAGCAGCCAAGAGGTGCTAGCGGGGAGCTCCTACGAGCAGTACTTC. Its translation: CASSQEVLAGSSYEQYF.

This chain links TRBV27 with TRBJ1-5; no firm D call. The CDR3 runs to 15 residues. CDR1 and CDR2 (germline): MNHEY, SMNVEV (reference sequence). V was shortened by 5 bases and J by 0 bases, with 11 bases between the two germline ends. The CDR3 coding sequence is TGTGCCAGCAGTCCCGGACTGTTTAGCAATCAGCCCCAGCATTTT. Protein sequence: CASSPGLFSNQPQHF.

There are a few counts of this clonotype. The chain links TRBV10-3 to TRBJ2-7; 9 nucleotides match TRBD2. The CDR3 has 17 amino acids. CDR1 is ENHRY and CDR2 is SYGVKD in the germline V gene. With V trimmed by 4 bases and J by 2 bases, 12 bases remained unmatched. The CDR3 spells CAISGTSALRKPYEQYF. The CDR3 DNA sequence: TGTGCCATCAGTGGGACTAGCGCCCTGAGAAAGCCCTACGAGCAGTACTTC.

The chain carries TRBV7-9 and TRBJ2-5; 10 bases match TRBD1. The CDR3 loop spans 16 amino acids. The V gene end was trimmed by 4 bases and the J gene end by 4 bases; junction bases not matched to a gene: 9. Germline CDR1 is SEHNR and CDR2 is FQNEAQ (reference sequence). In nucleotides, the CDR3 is TGTGCCAGCAGCTCCTTGGGACAGGGGTCCCGAGAGACCCAGTACTTC. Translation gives CASSSLGQGSRETQYF.

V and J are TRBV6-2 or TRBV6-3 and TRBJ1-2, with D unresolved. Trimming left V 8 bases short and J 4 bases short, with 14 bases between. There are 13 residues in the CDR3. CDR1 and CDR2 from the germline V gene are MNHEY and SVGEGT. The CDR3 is CASRLRSGYGYTF. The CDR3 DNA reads TGTGCCAGCCGTCTTCGCAGTGGCTATGGCTACACCTTC.

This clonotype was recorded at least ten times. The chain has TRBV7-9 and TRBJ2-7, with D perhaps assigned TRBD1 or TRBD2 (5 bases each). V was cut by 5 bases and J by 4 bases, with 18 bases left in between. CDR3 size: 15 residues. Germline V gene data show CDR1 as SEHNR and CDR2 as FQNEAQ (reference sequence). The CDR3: CASSRRDRMSYEQYF. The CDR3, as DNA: TGTGCCAGCAGCCGCCGGGACCGGATGTCTTACGAGCAGTACTTC.

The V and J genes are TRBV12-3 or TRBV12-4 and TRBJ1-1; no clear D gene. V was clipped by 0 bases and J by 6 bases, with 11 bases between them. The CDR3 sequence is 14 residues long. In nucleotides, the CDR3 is TGTGCCAGCAGTTTAGCGGCCCCCCAGGCTGAAGCTTTCTTT. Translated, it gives CASSLAAPQAEAFF.

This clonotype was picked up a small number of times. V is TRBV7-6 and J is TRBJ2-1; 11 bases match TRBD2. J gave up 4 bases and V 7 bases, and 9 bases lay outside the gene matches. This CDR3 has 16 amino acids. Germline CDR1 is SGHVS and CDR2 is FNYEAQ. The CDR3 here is CASTSFSGGVYNEQFF. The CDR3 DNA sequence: TGTGCCAGCACCTCATTTAGCGGGGGGGTTTACAATGAGCAGTTCTTC.

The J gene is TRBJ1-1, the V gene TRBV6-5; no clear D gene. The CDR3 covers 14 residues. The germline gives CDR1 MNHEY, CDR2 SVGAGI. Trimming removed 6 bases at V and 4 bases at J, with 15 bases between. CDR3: CASSFIDGPTEAFF. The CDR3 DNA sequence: TGTGCCAGCAGCTTCATCGACGGGCCCACTGAAGCTTTCTTT.

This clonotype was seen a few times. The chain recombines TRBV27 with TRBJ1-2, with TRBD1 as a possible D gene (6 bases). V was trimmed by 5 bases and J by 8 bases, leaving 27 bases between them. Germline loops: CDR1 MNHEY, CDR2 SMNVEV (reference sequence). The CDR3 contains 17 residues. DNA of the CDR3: TGTGCCAGCAGTCCACCGCCAGGCAGGGGTTCAGTCTCGGGCTACACCTTC. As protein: CASSPPPGRGSVSGYTF.

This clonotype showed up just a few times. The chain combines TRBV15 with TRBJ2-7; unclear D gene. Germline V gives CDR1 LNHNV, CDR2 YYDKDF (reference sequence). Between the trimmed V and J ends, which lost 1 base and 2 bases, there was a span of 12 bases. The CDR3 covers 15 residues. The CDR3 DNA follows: TGTGCCACCAGCAGAGGGTCTGGCGATGCCTACGAGCAGTACGTC. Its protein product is CATSRGSGDAYEQYV.

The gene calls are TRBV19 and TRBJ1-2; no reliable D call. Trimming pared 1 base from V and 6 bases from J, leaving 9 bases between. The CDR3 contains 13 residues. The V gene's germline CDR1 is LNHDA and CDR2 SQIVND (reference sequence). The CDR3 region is CASSIGPLDGYTF. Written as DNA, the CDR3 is TGTGCCAGTAGTATAGGACCCCTAGATGGCTACACCTTC.

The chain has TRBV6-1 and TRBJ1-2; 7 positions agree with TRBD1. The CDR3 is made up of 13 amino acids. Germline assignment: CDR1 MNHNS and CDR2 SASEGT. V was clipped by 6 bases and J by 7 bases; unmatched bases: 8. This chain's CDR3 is CASSTTGIFGYTF. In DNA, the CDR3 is TGTGCCAGCAGCACGACAGGGATTTTTGGCTACACCTTC.

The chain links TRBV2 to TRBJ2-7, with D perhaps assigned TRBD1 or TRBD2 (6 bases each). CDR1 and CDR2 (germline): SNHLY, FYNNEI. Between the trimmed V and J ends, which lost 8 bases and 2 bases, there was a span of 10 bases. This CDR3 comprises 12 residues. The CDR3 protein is CASGGTTYEQYF. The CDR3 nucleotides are TGTGCCAGCGGCGGGACAACCTACGAGCAGTACTTC.

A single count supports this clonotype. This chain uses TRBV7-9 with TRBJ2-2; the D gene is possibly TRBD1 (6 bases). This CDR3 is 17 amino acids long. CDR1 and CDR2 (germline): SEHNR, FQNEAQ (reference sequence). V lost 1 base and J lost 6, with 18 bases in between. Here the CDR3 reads CASSLVSRQAAPGELFF. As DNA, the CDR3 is TGTGCCAGCAGCTTAGTATCACGACAGGCCGCGCCCGGGGAGCTGTTTTTT. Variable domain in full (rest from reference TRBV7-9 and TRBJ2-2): DTGVSQNPRHKITKRGQNVTFRCDPISEHNRLYWYRQTLGQGPEFLTYFQNEAQLEKSRLLSDRFSAERPKGSFSTLEIQRTEQGDSAMYLCASSLVSRQAAPGELFFGEGSRLTVL.

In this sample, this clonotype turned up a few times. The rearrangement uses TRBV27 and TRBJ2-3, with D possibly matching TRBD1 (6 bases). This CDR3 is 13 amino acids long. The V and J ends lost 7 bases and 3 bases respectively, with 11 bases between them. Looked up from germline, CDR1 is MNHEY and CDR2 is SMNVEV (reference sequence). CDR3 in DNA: TGTGCCAGCACGTTACAGGGAACAGATACGCAGTATTTT. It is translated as CASTLQGTDTQYF.

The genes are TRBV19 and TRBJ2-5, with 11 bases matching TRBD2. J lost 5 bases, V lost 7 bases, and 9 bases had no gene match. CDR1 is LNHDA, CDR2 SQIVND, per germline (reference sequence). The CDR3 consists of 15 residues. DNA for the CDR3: TGTGCCAGTACCAATAGCGGGGGGGCCCAGGAGACCCAGTACTTC. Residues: CASTNSGGAQETQYF.

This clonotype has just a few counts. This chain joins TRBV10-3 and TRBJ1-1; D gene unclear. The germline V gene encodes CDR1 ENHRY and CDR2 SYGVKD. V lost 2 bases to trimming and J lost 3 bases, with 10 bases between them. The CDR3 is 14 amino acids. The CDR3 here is CAISEEPEDTEAFF. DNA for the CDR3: TGTGCCATCAGTGAGGAGCCTGAGGACACTGAAGCTTTCTTT.

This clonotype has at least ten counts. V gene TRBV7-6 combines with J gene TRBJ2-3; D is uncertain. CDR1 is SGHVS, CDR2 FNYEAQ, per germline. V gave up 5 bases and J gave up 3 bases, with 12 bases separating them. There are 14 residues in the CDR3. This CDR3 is CASSVRTPTDTQYF. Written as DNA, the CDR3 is TGTGCCAGCAGCGTTAGGACCCCGACAGATACGCAGTATTTT.

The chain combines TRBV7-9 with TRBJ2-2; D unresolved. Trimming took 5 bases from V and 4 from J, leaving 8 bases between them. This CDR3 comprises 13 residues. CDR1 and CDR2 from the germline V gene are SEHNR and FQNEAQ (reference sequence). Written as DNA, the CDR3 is TGTGCCAGCAGCGTCAGGATCACCGGGGAGCTGTTTTTT. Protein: CASSVRITGELFF. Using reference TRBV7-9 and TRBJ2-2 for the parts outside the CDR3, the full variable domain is DTGVSQNPRHKITKRGQNVTFRCDPISEHNRLYWYRQTLGQGPEFLTYFQNEAQLEKSRLLSDRFSAERPKGSFSTLEIQRTEQGDSAMYLCASSVRITGELFFGEGSRLTVL.

CDR3 sequence reads: CASSLDRQMGIYEQYV. The CDR3 DNA is TGTGCCAGCAGCTTAGATCGACAAATGGGGATTTACGAGCAGTACGTC. The chain uses TRBV7-9 and TRBJ2-7, with D unclear. This CDR3 has 16 residues. The germline gives CDR1 SEHNR, CDR2 FQNEAQ (reference sequence). V dropped 1 base and J dropped 4 bases, with 17 bases sitting between them.

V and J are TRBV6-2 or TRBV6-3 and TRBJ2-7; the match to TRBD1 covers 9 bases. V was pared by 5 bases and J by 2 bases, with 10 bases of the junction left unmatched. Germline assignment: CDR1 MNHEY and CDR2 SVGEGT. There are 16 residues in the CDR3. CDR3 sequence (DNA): TGTGCCAGCAGTAAACCCGGGACAGGGAGCGCCTACGAGCAGTACGTC. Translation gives CASSKPGTGSAYEQYV.

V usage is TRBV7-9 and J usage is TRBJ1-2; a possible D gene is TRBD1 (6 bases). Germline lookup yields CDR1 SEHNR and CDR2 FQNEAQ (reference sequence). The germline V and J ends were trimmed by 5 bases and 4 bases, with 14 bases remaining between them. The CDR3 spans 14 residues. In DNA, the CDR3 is TGTGCCAGCAGCCGTGGGGGCGCGGGCTATGGCTACACCTTC. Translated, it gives CASSRGGAGYGYTF.